The present entry profiles one T cell receptor beta chain with its context. The antigen remains undetermined. This specimen belongs to a study of cytomegalovirus exposure and HLA in healthy donors. Findings and caveats of the study: A further, later analysis showed that HLA-associated TCR beta chains (compared with equally common others) were more clonally expanded. Across HLA loci, a later analysis found differing TCR association rates, with DRB1 most and HLA-C fewest.

Per germline, CDR1 LNHNV and CDR2 YYDKDF (reference sequence). V shed 1 base, J shed 0 bases, and the junction held 8 bases outside the gene matches. This CDR3 region has 18 residues. 60 Vbeta and 13 Jbeta primers were used in PCR. Using immunoSEQ multiplex PCR, the repertoire was profiled, and TCRdb retains in-frame clones only, with some absent. The sample lists some 80,000 clones; around 78% were seen once. Sampled while nominally healthy, donors likely had unrecorded immune exposures. The TCR originated in a man aged 40-50 years in good health and CMV-seronegative. The chain combines TRBV15 with TRBJ1-3; 8 bases map to TRBD1. Source material: PBMCs. This CDR3 is CATSRARGQGYSGNTIYF. For the CDR3, the DNA is TGTGCCACCAGCAGAGCCCGTGGACAGGGATACTCTGGAAACACCATATATTTT.